These 26 T cell receptor beta chains came from one sample sequenced in a study of OX40 agonist ivuxolimab in advanced cancers. The method was the immunoSEQ multiplex PCR assay. TCRdb provides this immuneACCESS table in a form limited to in-frame rearrangements. Some clones are lacking; in checked studies, under half of them reflect an unresolved V gene, and why the rest are absent is not known. In all, the sample holds about 84,000 clones, and about 94% of those were seen once. 11% of the sample is in the top ten clones. The sequences come from CD4+ or CD8+ T cells sorted from blood, collected in a trial of the OX40 agonist ivuxolimab. Receptors originate from an adult with an advanced solid tumor such as melanoma, head and neck, liver or kidney cancer.

The chain links TRBV19 to TRBJ2-3; D possibly corresponds to TRBD1 (5 bases). In germline, CDR1 is LNHDA, CDR2 SQIVND (reference sequence). V lost 1 base, J lost 3 bases, and 8 bases lay in between. The CDR3 runs to 14 residues. The CDR3 is CASSIVRGTDTQYF. CDR3 nucleotide sequence: TGTGCCAGTAGTATAGTAAGGGGTACAGATACGCAGTATTTT.

This chain links TRBV7-9 with TRBJ1-5; no firm D call. The CDR3 is 12 amino acids. Germline CDR1 reads SEHNR; CDR2 reads FQNEAQ (reference sequence). Trimming stripped 2 bases from V and 5 bases from J, with 4 bases between. The DNA for the CDR3 is TGTGCCAGCAGCTTACAGGATCAGCCCCAGCATTTT. Protein: CASSLQDQPQHF.

The chain is built from TRBV27 and TRBJ1-1; D gene uncertain. V lost 0 bases and J lost 2, with 10 bases in between. The CDR3 has 15 residues. Germline V gene sequence: CDR1 MNHEY, CDR2 SMNVEV (reference sequence). This chain's CDR3 is CASSLSAWANTEAFF. CDR3 DNA sequence: TGTGCCAGCAGTTTATCAGCATGGGCTAACACTGAAGCTTTCTTT.

This rearrangement joins TRBV2 to TRBJ2-5; 7 nucleotides agree with TRBD2. The CDR3 has 17 residues. J was trimmed by 4 bases and V by 2 bases; bases with no gene match: 13. Germline V gene lookup returns CDR1 SNHLY and CDR2 FYNNEI. CDR3 loop: CASSEPGRGEGRETQYF. In DNA, the CDR3 is TGTGCCAGCAGTGAACCAGGCCGAGGGGAGGGCCGAGAGACCCAGTACTTC.

The chain recombines TRBV27 with TRBJ1-2; the D is unclear. This CDR3 comprises 9 residues. V lost 8 bases to trimming and J lost 6 bases, with 4 bases between them. CDR1 and CDR2 (germline): MNHEY, SMNVEV (reference sequence). The CDR3 spells CASWHGYTF. For the CDR3, the DNA is TGTGCCAGCTGGCATGGCTACACCTTC.

The V and J genes are TRBV11-3 and TRBJ2-5; 9 nucleotides align to TRBD2. Per germline, CDR1 SGHNT and CDR2 YENEEA. The trim removed 5 bases at V and 2 bases at J, leaving 12 bases unmatched. This CDR3 spans 17 amino acids. Written as DNA, the CDR3 is TGTGCCAGCAGCCAAGGGGTTGGGCTAGCGGGACAAGAGACCCAGTACTTC. Translating gives CASSQGVGLAGQETQYF.

The V call is TRBV11-3, the J call TRBJ1-1; TRBD1 matches 7 bases. Germline CDR1 SGHNT, CDR2 YENEEA. The CDR3 loop spans 14 amino acids. The trim removed 5 bases at V and 4 bases at J, leaving 7 bases unmatched. The CDR3 coding sequence is TGTGCCAGCAGCACTATCGACAGGGTCACTGAAGCTTTCTTT. It yields the protein CASSTIDRVTEAFF.

The chain combines TRBV6-5 with TRBJ1-2; D might be TRBD1 (6 bases). Germline assignment: CDR1 MNHEY and CDR2 SVGAGI. Trimming removed 5 bases from V and 4 bases from J, with 17 bases in between. CDR3 length: 15 residues. The CDR3 loop reads CASSITQTGRYGYTF. In nucleotides, the CDR3 is TGTGCCAGCAGTATTACTCAGACAGGACGCTATGGCTACACCTTC.

Regarding this clone: This same CDR3 is encoded by further DNA sequences in the sample. The rearrangement joins TRBV9 to TRBJ2-3; D uncertain. The CDR3 has 12 amino acids. The V end was cut by 7 bases, the J end by 0 bases, with 6 bases between. Germline V gives CDR1 SGDLS, CDR2 YYNGEE. The CDR3 loop reads CASSGSTDTQYF. The CDR3 coding sequence is TGTGCCAGCTCAGGTAGCACAGATACGCAGTATTTT. The full variable domain, its missing parts supplied by reference TRBV9 and TRBJ2-3, is DSGVTQTPKHLITATGQRVTLRCSPRSGDLSVYWYQQSLDQGLQFLIQYYNGEERAKGNILERFSAQQFPDLHSELNLSSLELGDSALYFCASSGSTDTQYFGPGTRLTVL.

V and J are TRBV4-1 and TRBJ2-7; D assignment may be TRBD1 or TRBD2 (5 bases each). Germline V gene data show CDR1 as MGHRA and CDR2 as YSYEKL. The CDR3 consists of 16 residues. Trimming took 3 bases from V and 2 from J, leaving 17 bases between them. The CDR3 loop reads CASSHPGTPPTYEQYF. CDR3 nucleotides: TGCGCCAGCAGCCACCCAGGGACGCCTCCGACCTACGAGCAGTACTTC.

CDR3 protein: CASTPGPLGEDTQYF. In DNA, the CDR3 is TGTGCCAGCACCCCGGGTCCTTTGGGTGAAGATACGCAGTATTTT. This rearrangement joins TRBV7-9 to TRBJ2-3; D ambiguous. Trimming took 7 bases from V and 5 from J, leaving 19 bases between them. The CDR3 runs to 15 residues. CDR1 is SEHNR, CDR2 FQNEAQ, per germline (reference sequence).

This clone has only one observation. CDR3 sequence reads: CASSLTRSSYNEQFF. CDR3 nucleotides: TGTGCCAGCAGCTTAACACGGAGCTCCTACAATGAGCAGTTCTTC. The gene calls are TRBV7-3 and TRBJ2-1; D is ambiguous. This CDR3 spans 15 amino acids. Between the trimmed V and J ends, which lost 0 bases and 0 bases, there was a span of 6 bases. Germline CDR1 reads SGHTA; CDR2 reads FQGTGA.

The chain combines TRBV6-5 with TRBJ2-1, with TRBD1 identical over 9 bases. CDR3 size: 16 residues. From germline, CDR1 is MNHEY and CDR2 SVGAGI. The V segment lost 2 bases and the J segment 6 bases; nucleotides outside the gene matches: 8. The CDR3 here is CASSYGPPTGGNEQFF. The CDR3 nucleotides read TGTGCCAGCAGTTACGGCCCCCCGACAGGGGGCAATGAGCAGTTCTTC.

Only a few counts were recorded for this clone. This CDR3 reads CASSLGDGNQPQHF. The CDR3 bases are TGTGCCAGCAGCTTAGGAGACGGCAATCAGCCCCAGCATTTT. V and J are TRBV7-9 and TRBJ1-5; D not resolved. Germline CDR1 and CDR2: SEHNR and FQNEAQ (reference sequence). The CDR3 runs to 14 residues. V was shortened by 1 base and J by 2 bases, with 6 bases between the two germline ends.

The rearrangement links TRBV10-1 to TRBJ2-3, with D unclear. Germline values: CDR1 WNHNN, CDR2 SYGVQD (reference sequence). Trimming left V 7 bases short and J 1 base short, with 9 bases between. This CDR3 has 13 amino acids. The CDR3 reads CASKNYRTDTQYF. As DNA, the CDR3 is TGCGCCAGCAAGAACTACCGCACAGATACGCAGTATTTT.

The genes are TRBV7-8 and TRBJ2-3, with 7 bases matching TRBD2. The CDR3 spans 15 residues. CDR1 is SGHVS, CDR2 FQNEAQ, per germline. Trimming at V came to 5 bases and at J to 1 base, leaving 6 bases not matched to a gene. CDR3 sequence: CASSLSGTGTDTQYF. The CDR3 region has the DNA TGTGCCAGCAGCCTGAGCGGGACCGGCACAGATACGCAGTATTTT.

Sample share makes this clone medium-sized. This sequence joins TRBV6-5 and TRBJ2-2; perhaps D is TRBD1 or TRBD2 (6 bases each). There are 14 residues in the CDR3. Trimming shortened V by 3 bases and J by 7 bases, and 12 bases separated the two germline ends. The V gene's germline CDR1 is MNHEY and CDR2 SVGAGI. Written as DNA, the CDR3 is TGTGCCAGCAGTTATTTAGGGGGGCTCGGGGAGCTGTTTTTT. Protein product: CASSYLGGLGELFF.

This clone was counted a few times. The V and J genes are TRBV9 and TRBJ2-3; D could derive from TRBD1 or TRBD2 (5 bases each). The germline gives CDR1 SGDLS, CDR2 YYNGEE. The CDR3 sequence is 16 residues long. The V end lost 0 bases, the J end lost 2 bases, and 13 bases lay between the germline ends. The CDR3 nucleotides are TGTGCCAGCAGCGTAGTAGGGGACGGAATCACAGATACGCAGTATTTT. Its translation is CASSVVGDGITDTQYF.

The chain has TRBV29-1 and TRBJ2-2, with TRBD1 matching 8 bases. V was pared by 3 bases and J by 4 bases, with 10 bases of the junction left unmatched. Germline V lookup: CDR1 SQVTM, CDR2 ANQGSEA. The CDR3 is made up of 16 amino acids. The CDR3 protein is CSVDAHGQGTTGELFF. CDR3 DNA: TGCAGCGTTGACGCCCACGGACAGGGCACCACCGGGGAGCTGTTTTTT.

Concerning this clone: One end of the junction does not line up with germline, which may come from a read error. The rearrangement uses TRBV7-7 and TRBJ1-5; D might be TRBD1 (6 bases). Germline V gene lookup returns CDR1 SSHAT and CDR2 FNYEAQ (reference sequence). This CDR3 spans 18 amino acids. CDR3 sequence reads: CASILPGHRRNSNQPQHF. DNA for the CDR3: TGTGCTAGCATCCTGCCGGGACACCGACGAAATAGCAATCAGCCCCAGCATTTT. Full variable domain (outside the CDR3, taken from reference TRBV7-7 and TRBJ1-5): GAGVSQSPRYKVTKRGQDVTLRCDPISSHATLYWYQQALGQGPEFLTYFNYEAQPDKSGLPSDRFSAERPEGSISTLTIQRTEQRDSAMYRCASILPGHRRNSNQPQHFGDGTRLSIL.

The CDR3 protein is CASSEGLAYEQYF. The CDR3 nucleotides read TGTGCCAGCAGCGAGGGACTAGCCTACGAGCAGTACTTC. V usage is TRBV7-9 and J usage is TRBJ2-7; 8 positions match TRBD2. CDR3 length equals 13 residues. The junction had 2 bases not matched to a gene; V was cut back by 5 bases and J by 2 bases. Germline values: CDR1 SEHNR, CDR2 FQNEAQ (reference sequence).

This chain links TRBV19 with TRBJ2-7; D is ambiguous. This CDR3 region has 13 residues. Per the germline V gene, CDR1 is LNHDA and CDR2 is SQIVND (reference sequence). Deletions cut 6 bases from V and 5 bases from J, with 14 bases between. The CDR3, as DNA: TGTGCCAGTAGAGGGATAGGCGACCACGAGCAGTACTTC. Translating it yields CASRGIGDHEQYF.

The V and J genes are TRBV5-5 and TRBJ2-7; a possible D gene is TRBD1 (6 bases). CDR3 length: 12 amino acids. Trimming stripped 4 bases from V and 5 bases from J, with 10 bases between. Germline-derived CDR1 and CDR2 are SGHKS and YYEKEE (reference sequence). The CDR3: CASSIGTHEQYF. The CDR3 region has the DNA TGTGCCAGCAGCATAGGGACACACGAGCAGTACTTC. The full variable domain, completed using reference TRBV5-5 and TRBJ2-7, is DAGVTQSPTHLIKTRGQQVTLRCSPISGHKSVSWYQQVLGQGPQFIFQYYEKEERGRGNFPDRFSARQFPNYSSELNVNALLLGDSALYLCASSIGTHEQYFGPGTRLTVT.

This clone was detected once. V gene TRBV27 combines with J gene TRBJ2-7; D not certain. The V end was cut by 8 bases, the J end by 4 bases, with 12 bases between. This CDR3 contains 12 residues. Germline V CDR1 and CDR2: MNHEY, SMNVEV (reference sequence). CDR3 DNA: TGTGCCAGCGGTGGCAGTGGGTACGAGCAGTACTTC. Its protein product is CASGGSGYEQYF.

V gene TRBV5-4 combines with J gene TRBJ2-7, with 7 bases aligning to TRBD2. The CDR3 has 15 amino acids. V shed 1 base, J shed 0 bases, and the junction held 4 bases outside the gene matches. The germline CDR1 and CDR2 sequences are SGHNT and YYREEE (reference sequence). The CDR3 region has the DNA TGTGCCAGCAGCTTGAAGTGGACTAGCTCCTACGAGCAGTACTTC. It specifies CASSLKWTSSYEQYF.

The chain combines TRBV11-3 with TRBJ2-5; D might be TRBD1 or TRBD2, each matching 5 bases. The better agreement between TRBJ2-7 and the DNA end casts doubt on the J call. The CDR3 runs to 14 residues. Germline-derived CDR1 and CDR2 are SGHNT and YENEEA. This CDR3 reads CASSYYGGSYEQYF. The CDR3 DNA follows: TGTGCCAGCAGCTACTATGGGGGCTCCTACGAGCAGTACTTC.